A single sample is the source of the 18 T cell receptor beta chains below, sequenced in a study of T cells after yellow fever vaccination. TCRdb processed the 5' RACE reads anew with MiXCR; each CDR3 protein has one entry. The data show 27,000 or so distinct CDR3 sequences, with 4.4% seen just once and 46% held by the top ten. Sequencing used CD8+ T cells sorted from PBMCs, obtained 5 days after the yellow fever booster vaccination. These TCRs come from a man aged 30 to 45 who received the YFV17D yellow fever vaccine.

This clonotype was seen at least ten times. The chain carries TRBV5-5 and TRBJ2-7; 8 bases are shared with TRBD2. This CDR3 is 14 amino acids long. The germline gives CDR1 SGHKS, CDR2 YYEKEE (reference sequence). J was trimmed by 2 bases and V by 2 bases; bases with no gene match: 3. CDR3 sequence: CASSLAGVTYEQYF. For the CDR3, the DNA is TGTGCCAGCAGCTTAGCGGGGGTTACCTACGAGCAGTACTTC. Supplemented by reference TRBV5-5 and TRBJ2-7, the full variable domain reads DAGVTQSPTHLIKTRGQQVTLRCSPISGHKSVSWYQQVLGQGPQFIFQYYEKEERGRGNFPDRFSARQFPNYSSELNVNALLLGDSALYLCASSLAGVTYEQYFGPGTRLTVT.

This clonotype showed up many times. The chain joins TRBV5-1 to TRBJ2-7, with 10 positions matching TRBD1. The CDR3 consists of 14 residues. Germline-derived CDR1 and CDR2 are SGHRS and YFSETQ. The V and J ends lost 4 bases and 6 bases, in that order; junction bases with no gene match: 7. The CDR3 protein is CASSGTGTGAEQYF. CDR3 nucleotides: TGCGCCAGCAGCGGTACCGGGACAGGGGCCGAGCAGTACTTC.

This clonotype came up many times. The chain uses TRBV4-2 and TRBJ2-5; D might be TRBD2 (6 bases). This CDR3 spans 12 amino acids. Trimming took off 6 bases at V and 4 bases at J, with 9 bases between the two ends. Germline loops: CDR1 LGHNA, CDR2 YNFKEQ. The CDR3 here is CASSPEGETQYF. CDR3 coding DNA: TGTGCCAGCAGTCCGGAGGGAGAGACCCAGTACTTC.

The sample holds many counts of this clonotype. V usage is TRBV2 and J usage is TRBJ2-1; D gene unclear. The germline CDR1 and CDR2 sequences are SNHLY and FYNNEI. The CDR3 spans 15 residues. The germline V and J ends were trimmed by 6 bases and 4 bases, with 16 bases remaining between them. Here the CDR3 reads CASSPSSTEYNEQFF. The CDR3 DNA reads TGTGCCAGCAGCCCTAGTAGCACCGAGTACAATGAGCAGTTCTTC.

This clonotype appeared many times. The chain has TRBV29-1 and TRBJ2-5; the D is unclear. CDR3 length: 14 residues. CDR1 is SQVTM and CDR2 is ANQGSEA in the germline V gene. Trimming took 3 bases from V and 1 from J, leaving 12 bases between them. DNA of the CDR3: TGCAGCGTTGAGTCAGCCAATACCCAAGAGACCCAGTACTTC. Protein product: CSVESANTQETQYF.

Remarks on this clonotype: This could be a read error, since a much larger clone is one nucleotide away. This sequence joins TRBV20-1 and TRBJ2-3, with a possible D match to TRBD2 (5 bases). The V gene's germline CDR1 is DFQATT and CDR2 SNEGSKA (reference sequence). The CDR3 is 12 amino acids. The CDR3 DNA is TGCACCCAGAAAGGGAGTGTAGATACGCAGTATTTT. Translating it yields CTQKGSVDTQYF.

This clonotype was found many times. This chain uses TRBV23-1 with TRBJ2-7; TRBD1 matches 8 bases. TRBV23-1 carries the ORF label, with uncertain function. The CDR3 runs 13 residues. Trimming took 7 bases from V and 0 from J; bases not matched to a gene: 2. The CDR3 is CASNTGGSYEQYF. In DNA, the CDR3 is TGCGCCAGCAATACAGGGGGCTCCTACGAGCAGTACTTC.

Many counts were recorded for this clonotype. The CDR3 coding sequence is TGTGCCAGCAGTTTAACATATCGGCCGGGAGAGAGGCAAGAGACCCAGTACTTC. This translates into CASSLTYRPGERQETQYF. The rearrangement joins TRBV12-3 or TRBV12-4 to TRBJ2-5; tentative D call: TRBD2 (6 bases). With 2 bases removed from V and 2 bases from J, the gap between germline ends came to 21 bases. The CDR3 sequence is 18 residues long.

This clonotype was detected many times. This sequence joins TRBV4-2 and TRBJ1-5, with a tentative D call TRBD1 (5 bases). V was trimmed by 0 bases and J by 6 bases, leaving 15 bases between them. Looked up from germline, CDR1 is LGHNA and CDR2 is YNFKEQ. The CDR3 is made up of 16 amino acids. The CDR3: CASSQDDVGLGQPQHF. DNA of the CDR3: TGTGCCAGCAGCCAAGATGATGTGGGACTAGGTCAGCCCCAGCATTTT.

This clonotype was found many times. The V and J genes are TRBV7-3 and TRBJ2-3, with a possible D match to TRBD2 (6 bases). With 4 bases removed from V and 1 base from J, the gap between germline ends came to 9 bases. Germline V gives CDR1 SGHTA, CDR2 FQGTGA. This CDR3 has 14 amino acids. The CDR3 DNA sequence: TGTGCCAGCAGCTCTTGGGGGGGCACAGATACGCAGTATTTT. Protein: CASSSWGGTDTQYF.

This clonotype was picked up many times. CDR3 nucleotide sequence: TGTGCCACCAGTGACCGACAAGCGGAGACCCAGTACTTC. Translated: CATSDRQAETQYF. This chain connects TRBV24-1 to TRBJ2-5, with D unresolved. Trimming cost V 4 bases and J 5 bases, with 10 bases left between them. The CDR3 is 13 residues long. Germline V gene data show CDR1 as KGHDR and CDR2 as SFDVKD.

For this clonotype: A much bigger clone sits one base away, suggesting this may be a read error. The J gene is TRBJ1-1, the V gene TRBV12-3 or TRBV12-4; D is unclear. This CDR3 comprises 12 residues. V lost 6 bases to trimming and J lost 6 bases, with 11 bases between them. The DNA of the CDR3 is TGTGCCAGCAGCACGGGCCGGTCTGAAGCTTTCTTT. Translating gives CASSTGRSEAFF.

Ten or more counts support this clonotype. This chain connects TRBV6-5 to TRBJ2-2; D not certain. Trimming stripped 4 bases from V and 6 bases from J, with 15 bases between. Germline-derived CDR1 and CDR2 are MNHEY and SVGAGI. This CDR3 is 15 amino acids long. The chain's CDR3 is CASSSTGFFPGELFF. In DNA form, the CDR3 reads TGTGCCAGCAGTTCCACGGGTTTCTTCCCCGGGGAGCTGTTTTTT.

This clonotype has at least ten counts. The chain carries TRBV2 and TRBJ2-7; 7 bases are a match to TRBD2. V shed 3 bases, J shed 4 bases, and the junction held 15 bases outside the gene matches. The CDR3 runs to 17 residues. CDR1 is SNHLY and CDR2 is FYNNEI in the germline V gene. In nucleotides, the CDR3 is TGTGCCAGCAGTGAGTTCGGGGCTAGCGGCATTATTTACGAGCAGTACTTC. This translates into CASSEFGASGIIYEQYF.

This clonotype was seen repeatedly, ten times or more. This chain joins TRBV6-1 and TRBJ2-4; D tentatively fits TRBD1 or TRBD2 (5 bases each). Germline V lookup: CDR1 MNHNS, CDR2 SASEGT. CDR3 size: 14 residues. Trimming took 7 bases from V and 9 from J, leaving 19 bases between them. This CDR3 is CASINRDPLGIQYF. CDR3 nucleotide sequence: TGTGCCAGCATAAACCGGGACCCCCTGGGCATTCAGTACTTC.

This clonotype was observed at least ten times. The chain carries TRBV4-3 and TRBJ2-1, with D perhaps matching TRBD1 (6 bases). The germline V gene has CDR1 LGHNA and CDR2 YSLEER. The V end was cut by 3 bases, the J end by 0 bases, with 12 bases between. CDR3 length equals 16 residues. CDR3 loop: CASSQTTGNSYNEQFF. The CDR3 DNA reads as TGCGCCAGCAGCCAGACCACAGGGAACTCCTACAATGAGCAGTTCTTC.

This clonotype was detected many times. The chain's CDR3 is CACTELGNTEAFF. The CDR3 DNA reads as TGTGCCTGTACTGAATTAGGGAACACTGAAGCTTTCTTT. The chain joins TRBV6-1 to TRBJ1-1; D unclear. Germline V CDR1 and CDR2: MNHNS, SASEGT. CDR3 length: 13 amino acids. The germline V and J ends were trimmed by 11 bases and 1 base, with 14 bases remaining between them.

This clonotype was detected many times. The chain recombines TRBV7-6 with TRBJ2-6; no reliable D call. With 5 bases removed from V and 6 bases from J, the gap between germline ends came to 11 bases. The CDR3 has 14 residues. Germline V lookup: CDR1 SGHVS, CDR2 FNYEAQ. As DNA, the CDR3 is TGTGCCAGCAGCCCAACTCTGATGGCCAACGTCCTGACTTTC. It yields the protein CASSPTLMANVLTF.